This T cell receptor (beta chain) was profiled in a study of stem cell transplantation in POMP-related autoinflammatory disease. Study-wide points: Patients with PRAID showed a restricted number of unique TRB V-J gene pairings.

Profiled with immunoSEQ multiplex PCR; TCRdb holds only in-frame clones, not every one. Of tens of thousands of clones listed, just over 90% are singletons. Notes on this clone: Its antigen is still unknown.

The J segment lost 5 bases and the V segment lost 7 bases, leaving 4 bases of the junction unmatched. The CDR3 is 13 residues long. Germline CDR1 reads SGHRS; CDR2 reads YFSETQ. The J gene is TRBJ2-7, the V gene TRBV5-1, with 12 bases matching TRBD2. The sequences come from CD4+ T cells from PBMCs, collected after stem cell transplantation. This receptor was identified in a human patient with POMP-related autoinflammation and immune dysregulation (PRAID). Some T cells may be the graft donor's. The CDR3 region has the DNA TGCGCCAGCCGACTAGCGGGGGTTGACGAGCAGTACGTC. Protein: CASRLAGVDEQYV.